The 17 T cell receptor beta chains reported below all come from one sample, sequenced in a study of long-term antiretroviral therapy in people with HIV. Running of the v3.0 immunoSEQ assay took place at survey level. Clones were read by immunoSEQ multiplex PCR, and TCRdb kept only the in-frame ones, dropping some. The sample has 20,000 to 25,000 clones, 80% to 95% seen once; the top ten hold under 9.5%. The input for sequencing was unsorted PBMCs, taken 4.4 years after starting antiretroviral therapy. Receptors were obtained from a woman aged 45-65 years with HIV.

The CDR3 sequence: CASSPAGGSLGYTF. The CDR3 DNA reads TGTGCCAGCAGCCCGGCTGGCGGCAGCCTTGGCTACACCTTC. This rearrangement joins TRBV7-3 to TRBJ1-2; D call uncertain. V lost 5 bases and J 7 bases, leaving 17 bases between the germline ends. CDR1 is SGHTA and CDR2 is FQGTGA in the germline V gene. The CDR3 is 14 amino acids.

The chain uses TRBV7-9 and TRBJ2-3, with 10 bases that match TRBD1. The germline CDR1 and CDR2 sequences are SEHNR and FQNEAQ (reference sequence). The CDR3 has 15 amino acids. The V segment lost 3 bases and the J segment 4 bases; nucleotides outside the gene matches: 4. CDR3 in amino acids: CASSFRQGAADTQYF. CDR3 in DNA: TGTGCCAGCAGCTTTCGACAGGGGGCCGCAGATACGCAGTATTTT.

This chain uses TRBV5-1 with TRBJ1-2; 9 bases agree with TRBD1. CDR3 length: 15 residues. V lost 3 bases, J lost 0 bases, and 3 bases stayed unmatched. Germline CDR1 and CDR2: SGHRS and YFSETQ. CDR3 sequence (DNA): TGCGCCAGCAGCTCGTGGACAGGGGCTAACTATGGCTACACCTTC. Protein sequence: CASSSWTGANYGYTF.

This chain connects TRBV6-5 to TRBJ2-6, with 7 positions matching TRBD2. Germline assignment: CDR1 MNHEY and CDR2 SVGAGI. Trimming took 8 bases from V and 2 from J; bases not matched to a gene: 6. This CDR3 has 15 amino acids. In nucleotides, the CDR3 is TGTGCCAGCGGGGTGGGGAGGGCTGGGGCCAACGTCCTGACTTTC. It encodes CASGVGRAGANVLTF.

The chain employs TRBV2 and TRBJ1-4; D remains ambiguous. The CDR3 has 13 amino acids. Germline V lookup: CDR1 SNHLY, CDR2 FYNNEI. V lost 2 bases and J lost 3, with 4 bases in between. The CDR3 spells CASSEISNEKLFF. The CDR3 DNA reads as TGTGCCAGCAGTGAAATTTCTAATGAAAAACTGTTTTTT. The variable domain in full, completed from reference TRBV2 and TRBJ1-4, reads EPEVTQTPSHQVTQMGQEVILRCVPISNHLYFYWYRQILGQKVEFLVSFYNNEISEKSEIFDDQFSVERPDGSNFTLKIRSTKLEDSAMYFCASSEISNEKLFFGSGTQLSVL.

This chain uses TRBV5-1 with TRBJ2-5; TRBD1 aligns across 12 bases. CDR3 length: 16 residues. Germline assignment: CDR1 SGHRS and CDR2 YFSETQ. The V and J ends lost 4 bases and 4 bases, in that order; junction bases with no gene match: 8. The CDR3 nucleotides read TGCGCCAGCAGCCCCGGGGACAGGGGGCAGGTAGAGACCCAGTACTTC. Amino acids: CASSPGDRGQVETQYF.

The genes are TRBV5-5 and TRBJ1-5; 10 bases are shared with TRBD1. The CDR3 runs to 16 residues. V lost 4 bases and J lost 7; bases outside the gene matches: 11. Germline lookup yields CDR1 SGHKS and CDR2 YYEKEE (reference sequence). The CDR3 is CASSLSGTGVQQPQHF. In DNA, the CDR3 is TGTGCCAGCAGCCTAAGTGGGACAGGGGTACAGCAGCCCCAGCATTTT. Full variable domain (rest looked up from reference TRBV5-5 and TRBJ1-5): DAGVTQSPTHLIKTRGQQVTLRCSPISGHKSVSWYQQVLGQGPQFIFQYYEKEERGRGNFPDRFSARQFPNYSSELNVNALLLGDSALYLCASSLSGTGVQQPQHFGDGTRLSIL.

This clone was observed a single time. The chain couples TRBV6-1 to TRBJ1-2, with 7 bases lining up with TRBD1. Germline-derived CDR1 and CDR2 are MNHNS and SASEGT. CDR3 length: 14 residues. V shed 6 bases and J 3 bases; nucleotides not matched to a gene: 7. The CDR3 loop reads CASSREGAHYGYTF. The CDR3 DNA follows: TGTGCCAGCAGCCGGGAGGGGGCCCACTATGGCTACACCTTC.

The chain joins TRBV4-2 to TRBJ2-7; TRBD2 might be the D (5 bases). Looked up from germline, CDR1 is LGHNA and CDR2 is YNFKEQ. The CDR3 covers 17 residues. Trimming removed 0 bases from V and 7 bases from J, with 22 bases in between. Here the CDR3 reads CASSQDHREGRVLEQYF. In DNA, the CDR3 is TGTGCCAGCAGCCAAGATCACCGAGAGGGCCGGGTTCTGGAGCAGTACTTC.

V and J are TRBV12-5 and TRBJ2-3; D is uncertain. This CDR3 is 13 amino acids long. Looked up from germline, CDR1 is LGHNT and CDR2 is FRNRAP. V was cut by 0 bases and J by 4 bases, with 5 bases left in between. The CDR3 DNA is TGTGCTAGTGGTTTGGTCCGGGCAGATACGCAGTATTTT. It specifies CASGLVRADTQYF.

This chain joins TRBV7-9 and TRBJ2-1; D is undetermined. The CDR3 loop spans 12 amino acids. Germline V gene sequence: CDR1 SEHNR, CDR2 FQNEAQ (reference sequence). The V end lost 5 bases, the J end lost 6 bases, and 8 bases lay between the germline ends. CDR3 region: CASSLVGNEQFF. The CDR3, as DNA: TGTGCCAGCAGCCTTGTCGGCAATGAGCAGTTCTTC.

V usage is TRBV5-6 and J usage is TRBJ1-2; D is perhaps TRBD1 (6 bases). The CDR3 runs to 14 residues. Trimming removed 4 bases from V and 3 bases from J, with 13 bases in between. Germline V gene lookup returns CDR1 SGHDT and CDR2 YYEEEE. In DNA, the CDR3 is TGTGCCAGCAGCCAGACGGACAGCTACTATGGCTACACCTTC. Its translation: CASSQTDSYYGYTF.

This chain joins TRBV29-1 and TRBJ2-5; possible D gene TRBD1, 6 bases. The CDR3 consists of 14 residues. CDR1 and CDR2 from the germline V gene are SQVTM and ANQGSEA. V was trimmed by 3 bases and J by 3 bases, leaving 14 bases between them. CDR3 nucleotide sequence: TGCAGCGTTGACCAACTCAGGGGAGAAGAGACCCAGTACTTC. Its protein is CSVDQLRGEETQYF.

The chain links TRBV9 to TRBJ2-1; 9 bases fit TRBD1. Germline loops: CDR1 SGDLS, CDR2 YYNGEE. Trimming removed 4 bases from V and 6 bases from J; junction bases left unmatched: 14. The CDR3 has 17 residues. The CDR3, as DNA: TGTGCCAGCAGCCCCCATACAGGGGGCTCGCAGGCCAATGAGCAGTTCTTC. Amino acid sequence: CASSPHTGGSQANEQFF.

The CDR3 DNA sequence: TGTGCCAGTAGTATTAGACAGGCCAATTCCCGCTATGGCTACACCTTC. Protein sequence: CASSIRQANSRYGYTF. This chain joins TRBV19 and TRBJ1-2; D may be TRBD1 (6 bases). This CDR3 spans 16 amino acids. V lost 3 bases and J lost 4, with 18 bases in between. Germline CDR1 and CDR2: LNHDA and SQIVND (reference sequence).

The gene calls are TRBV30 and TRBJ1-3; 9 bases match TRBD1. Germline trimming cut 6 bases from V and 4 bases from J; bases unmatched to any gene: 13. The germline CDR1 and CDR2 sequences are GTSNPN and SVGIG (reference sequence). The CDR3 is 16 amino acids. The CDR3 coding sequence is TGTGCCTGCCTGGGGGACAGGGTGACGAAGGGAAACACCATATATTTT. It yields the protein CACLGDRVTKGNTIYF.

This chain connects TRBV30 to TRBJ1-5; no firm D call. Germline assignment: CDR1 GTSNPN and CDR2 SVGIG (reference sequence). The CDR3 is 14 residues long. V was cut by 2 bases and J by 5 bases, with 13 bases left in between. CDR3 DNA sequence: TGTGCCTGGAGTTTTGGTACGGCTTATCAGCCCCAGCATTTT. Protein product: CAWSFGTAYQPQHF.